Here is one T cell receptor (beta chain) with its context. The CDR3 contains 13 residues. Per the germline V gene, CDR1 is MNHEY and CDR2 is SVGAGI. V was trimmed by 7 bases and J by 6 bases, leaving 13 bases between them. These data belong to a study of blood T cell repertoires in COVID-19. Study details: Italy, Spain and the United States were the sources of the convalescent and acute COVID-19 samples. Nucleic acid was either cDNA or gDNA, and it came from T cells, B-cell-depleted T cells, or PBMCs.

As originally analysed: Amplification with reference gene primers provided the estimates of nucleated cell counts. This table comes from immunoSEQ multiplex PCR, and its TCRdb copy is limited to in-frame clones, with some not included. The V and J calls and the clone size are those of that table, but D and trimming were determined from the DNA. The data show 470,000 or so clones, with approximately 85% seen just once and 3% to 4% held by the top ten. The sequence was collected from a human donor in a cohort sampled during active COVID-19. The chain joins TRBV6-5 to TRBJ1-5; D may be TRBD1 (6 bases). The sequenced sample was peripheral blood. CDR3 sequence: CASTPGVGQPQHF. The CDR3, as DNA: TGTGCCAGCACTCCAGGGGTGGGTCAGCCCCAGCATTTT.